One and the same sample provided the 30 T cell receptor beta chains below, sequenced in a study of early T cells in non-severe SARS-CoV-2 infection. MiXCR, run by TCRdb on the 5' RACE reads, gives a single entry per CDR3 protein. In the table there are 85,000 to 100,000 distinct CDR3 sequences, 8% to 13% of which are singletons. The sequencing sample was made of whole blood. All receptors derive from an adult who was a healthcare worker with PCR-confirmed SARS-CoV-2 infection or an uninfected control (not recorded which).

This clonotype was seen a handful of times. The chain employs TRBV7-2 and TRBJ2-7; D gene uncertain. Germline V CDR1 and CDR2: SGHTA, FQGNSA. CDR3 length: 12 amino acids. Trimming left V 0 bases short and J 5 bases short, with 5 bases between. The CDR3 loop is CASSLAINEQYF. The CDR3, as DNA: TGTGCCAGCAGCTTAGCGATCAACGAGCAGTACTTC.

J is TRBJ2-3 and V is TRBV6-5; possible D gene TRBD1, 7 bases. Germline CDR1 is MNHEY and CDR2 is SVGAGI. The CDR3 length is 14 residues. V was cut by 6 bases and J by 6 bases, with 16 bases left in between. Written as DNA, the CDR3 is TGTGCCAGCAGCCCGACAGGGACTTGGGATACGCAGTATTTT. Translating it yields CASSPTGTWDTQYF.

In this sample, this clonotype turned up a few times. V usage is TRBV24-1 and J usage is TRBJ2-7; D gene unclear. The V and J ends lost 0 bases and 2 bases respectively, with 10 bases between them. This CDR3 is 15 amino acids long. Germline V gene data show CDR1 as KGHDR and CDR2 as SFDVKD. CDR3 coding DNA: TGTGCCACCAGTGATTTGGGCAGCCGCCCCTACGAGCAGTACTTC. It encodes CATSDLGSRPYEQYF.

In this sample, this clonotype turned up a few times. The V gene is TRBV5-1, the J gene TRBJ2-4; D is uncertain. V lost 0 bases, J lost 0 bases, and 4 bases lay in between. This CDR3 is built from 14 residues. Germline CDR1 reads SGHRS; CDR2 reads YFSETQ. CDR3 residues: CASSLGRAKNIQYF. In DNA, the CDR3 is TGCGCCAGCAGCTTGGGCCGAGCCAAAAACATTCAGTACTTC.

The chain recombines TRBV11-2 with TRBJ2-3, with 9 bases fitting TRBD2. The germline gives CDR1 SGHAT, CDR2 FQNNGV. The CDR3 totals 14 residues. J lost 7 bases, V lost 4 bases, and 6 bases had no gene match. For the CDR3, the DNA is TGTGCCAGCAGCTCCGCGGGGGGGGCGAATACGCAGTATTTT. Amino acid sequence: CASSSAGGANTQYF.

This clonotype came up a few times. This chain's CDR3 is CASTIGTPNTGELFF. CDR3 nucleotides: TGTGCCAGCACTATCGGGACACCTAACACCGGGGAGCTGTTTTTT. The V gene is TRBV6-1, the J gene TRBJ2-2; tentative D call: TRBD1 (6 bases). The CDR3 sequence is 15 residues long. Trimming took off 7 bases at V and 2 bases at J, with 14 bases between the two ends. The germline CDR1 and CDR2 sequences are MNHNS and SASEGT.

This clonotype was seen at least ten times. The chain carries TRBV6-5 and TRBJ2-2; unclear D gene. This CDR3 is built from 13 residues. V lost 4 bases and J lost 1, with 4 bases in between. Per germline, CDR1 MNHEY and CDR2 SVGAGI. The CDR3 DNA reads as TGTGCCAGCAGTTTCGAGAACACCGGGGAGCTGTTTTTT. It codes for CASSFENTGELFF.

This clonotype was seen only a few times. The chain couples TRBV14 to TRBJ2-7; 8 bases align to TRBD1. Unmatched junction bases numbered 14, after V lost 5 bases and J lost 2 bases. CDR1 is SGHDN and CDR2 is FVKESK in the germline V gene. The CDR3 covers 17 residues. The CDR3 loop is CASSRSLGTGETYEQYF. The CDR3 region has the DNA TGTGCCAGCAGCAGAAGCCTCGGGACAGGTGAAACCTACGAGCAGTACTTC.

The chain couples TRBV7-2 to TRBJ2-3; D gene ambiguous. The CDR3 covers 14 residues. Per the germline V gene, CDR1 is SGHTA and CDR2 is FQGNSA. V lost 3 bases and J 3 bases, leaving 10 bases between the germline ends. The CDR3 here is CASSFLSRTDTQYF. For the CDR3, the DNA is TGTGCCAGCAGCTTCCTAAGCCGGACAGATACGCAGTATTTT.

This clonotype came up many times. V gene TRBV28 combines with J gene TRBJ1-5; 8 bases map to TRBD1. V trimming: 3 bases; J trimming: 5 bases; junction bases outside the gene matches: 6. The CDR3 extends over 15 amino acids. Per the germline V gene, CDR1 is MDHEN and CDR2 is SYDVKM. The DNA for the CDR3 is TGTGCCAGCAGTTTCATGGGCAGGGGGCATCAGCCCCAGCATTTT. This translates into CASSFMGRGHQPQHF.

The table lists this clonotype with many counts. The J gene is TRBJ2-7, the V gene TRBV29-1; maybe TRBD1 (5 bases). The V gene lost 4 bases and the J gene lost 2 bases, with 9 bases spanning the gap. Germline V gene data show CDR1 as SQVTM and CDR2 as ANQGSEA. There are 12 residues in the CDR3. The CDR3 sequence: CSVGRAAYEQYF. CDR3 DNA sequence: TGCAGCGTTGGCAGGGCAGCCTACGAGCAGTACTTC.

The CDR3 coding sequence is TGTGCCAGCTCACCACTCGGCGGCGGGAGGGCCACAGATACGCAGTATTTT. Encoded protein: CASSPLGGGRATDTQYF. The chain recombines TRBV18 with TRBJ2-3; 9 bases are shared with TRBD2. Germline assignment: CDR1 KGHSH and CDR2 LQKENI. V shed 1 base, J shed 2 bases, and the junction held 7 bases outside the gene matches. The length of the CDR3 is 17 residues.

This CDR3 reads CSARRWDRGEAFF. The CDR3 DNA reads as TGCAGTGCTAGACGCTGGGACAGGGGTGAAGCTTTCTTT. The V call is TRBV20-1, the J call TRBJ1-1; 10 nucleotides match TRBD1. The V gene end was trimmed by 2 bases and the J gene end by 7 bases; junction bases not matched to a gene: 4. Germline CDR1 is DFQATT and CDR2 is SNEGSKA (reference sequence). There are 13 residues in the CDR3.

At least ten counts were recorded for this clonotype. The chain employs TRBV9 and TRBJ1-1, with D maybe TRBD1 (6 bases). The CDR3 runs 14 residues. Germline V gene data show CDR1 as SGDLS and CDR2 as YYNGEE. V was clipped by 1 base and J by 4 bases, with 11 bases between them. The CDR3 is CASSVYREGTEAFF. The CDR3 DNA reads TGTGCCAGCAGCGTATACAGGGAGGGCACTGAAGCTTTCTTT.

In this sample, this clonotype turned up many times. The V call is TRBV4-1, the J call TRBJ2-1; possible D gene TRBD2, 5 bases. The V gene's germline CDR1 is MGHRA and CDR2 YSYEKL. V was shortened by 1 base and J by 0 bases, with 13 bases between the two germline ends. The CDR3 is made up of 17 amino acids. Here the CDR3 DNA reads TGCGCCAGCAGCCAAGTACTCGGGGAGAGCTCCTACAATGAGCAGTTCTTC. Translation gives CASSQVLGESSYNEQFF.

The chain uses TRBV6-5 and TRBJ2-1, with 11 positions matching TRBD2. This CDR3 comprises 13 residues. The V gene end was trimmed by 5 bases and the J gene end by 14 bases; junction bases not matched to a gene: 8. The germline V gene has CDR1 MNHEY and CDR2 SVGAGI. The CDR3 reads CASSPGTSGPEFF. CDR3 bases: TGTGCCAGCAGTCCCGGGACTAGCGGCCCCGAGTTCTTC.

The CDR3 coding sequence is TGTGCCAGCAGTACAGGGGTTTCAAATGAGCAGTTCTTC. Its protein is CASSTGVSNEQFF. J is TRBJ2-1 and V is TRBV7-9, with 7 bases matching TRBD1. V was clipped by 6 bases and J by 7 bases; unmatched bases: 6. The V gene's germline CDR1 is SEHNR and CDR2 FQNEAQ (reference sequence). This CDR3 region has 13 residues.

The V call is TRBV28, the J call TRBJ1-3; D remains ambiguous. CDR3 length: 13 amino acids. Germline V lookup: CDR1 MDHEN, CDR2 SYDVKM. V lost 6 bases and J 0 bases, leaving 6 bases between the germline ends. The CDR3 reads CASSLASGNTIYF. Written as DNA, the CDR3 is TGTGCCAGCAGCTTGGCCTCTGGAAACACCATATATTTT.

This clonotype was detected ten times or more. The genes are TRBV28 and TRBJ2-5; TRBD1 matches at 7 bases. V lost 5 bases to trimming and J lost 5 bases; unmatched junction nucleotides: 5. Germline V CDR1 and CDR2: MDHEN, SYDVKM. The CDR3 contains 13 residues. The CDR3 DNA reads as TGTGCCAGCAGTCCGGGACAGTCCGAGACCCAGTACTTC. Protein product: CASSPGQSETQYF.

The gene calls are TRBV24-1 and TRBJ2-7, with D uncertain. Trimming removed 4 bases from V and 0 bases from J, with 12 bases in between. This CDR3 region has 15 residues. CDR1 and CDR2 from the germline V gene are KGHDR and SFDVKD. CDR3 in amino acids: CATSDIRLSSYEQYF. As DNA, the CDR3 is TGTGCCACCAGTGACATAAGACTGAGCTCCTACGAGCAGTACTTC.

In this sample, this clonotype turned up a few times. The rearrangement links TRBV24-1 to TRBJ2-3; D possibly uses TRBD1 or TRBD2 (5 bases each). V shed 5 bases and J shed 2 bases, with 7 bases lying between them. Germline CDR1 reads KGHDR; CDR2 reads SFDVKD. The length of the CDR3 is 13 residues. DNA for the CDR3: TGTGCCACCAGTGGGGACCCCACAGATACGCAGTATTTT. The encoded protein is CATSGDPTDTQYF.

This clonotype was detected a few times. V gene TRBV6-1 combines with J gene TRBJ2-1, with 13 bases identical to TRBD2. Germline V gene data show CDR1 as MNHNS and CDR2 as SASEGT. V dropped 10 bases and J dropped 4; count of bases not matched to a gene: 10. The CDR3 sequence is 16 residues long. The CDR3 DNA is TGTGCCACCCAAGACCCGACTAGCGGGAGGTACAATGAGCAGTTCTTC. Residues: CATQDPTSGRYNEQFF.

This clonotype was seen many times. The genes are TRBV12-3 or TRBV12-4 and TRBJ2-2; TRBD2 might be the D (5 bases). There are 15 residues in the CDR3. Trimming removed 3 bases at V and 1 base at J, with 9 bases between. Here the CDR3 reads CASSLPGRNTGELFF. The CDR3 nucleotides are TGTGCCAGCAGTTTGCCGGGAAGGAACACCGGGGAGCTGTTTTTT.

This clonotype showed up many times. The chain links TRBV10-1 to TRBJ2-7; 7 nucleotides match TRBD2. Trimming took 5 bases from V and 5 from J; bases not matched to a gene: 9. CDR1 is WNHNN and CDR2 is SYGVQD in the germline V gene (reference sequence). The CDR3 runs 14 residues. CDR3 amino acids: CASSRGGSLDEQYF. CDR3 nucleotides: TGCGCCAGCAGTCGGGGCGGGAGCCTCGACGAGCAGTACTTC.

Many counts were recorded for this clonotype. The rearrangement links TRBV20-1 to TRBJ2-2; 10 bases align to TRBD2. The CDR3 length is 14 residues. CDR1 and CDR2 from the germline V gene are DFQATT and SNEGSKA (reference sequence). J gave up 4 bases and V 7 bases, and 6 bases lay outside the gene matches. The DNA of the CDR3 is TGCAGTGTCAAGACTAGCGGGCCCACCGGGGAGCTGTTTTTT. This gives the protein CSVKTSGPTGELFF.

V is TRBV6-5 and J is TRBJ2-5, with D perhaps matching TRBD1 (6 bases). CDR1 MNHEY and CDR2 SVGAGI come from the germline V gene. Trimming stripped 0 bases from V and 2 bases from J, with 10 bases between. The CDR3 covers 15 residues. The CDR3 region has the DNA TGTGCCAGCAGTTACTCGGACAGACCGCAAGAGACCCAGTACTTC. As protein: CASSYSDRPQETQYF.

This clonotype was seen repeatedly, ten times or more. The V call is TRBV13, the J call TRBJ2-5; the D gene is possibly TRBD1 (6 bases). CDR3 size: 14 residues. V was pared by 0 bases and J by 2 bases, with 7 bases between. Germline values: CDR1 PRHDT, CDR2 FYEKMQ (reference sequence). The DNA of the CDR3 is TGTGCCAGCAGCTTAGGGGGACATCAAGAGACCCAGTACTTC. Its protein is CASSLGGHQETQYF.

Comments on this clonotype: Since a much larger clone is just one base distant, this may be a read error. V is TRBV7-2 and J is TRBJ1-4; TRBD1 might be the D (5 bases). The CDR3 spans 14 residues. Germline assignment: CDR1 SGHTA and CDR2 FQGNSA. The CDR3 bases are TGTGCCAACAGCTTAGCGGGACCTAATGAAAAACTGTTTTTT. Translated, it gives CANSLAGPNEKLFF.

This chain uses TRBV4-2 with TRBJ2-1; 10 bases line up with TRBD2. CDR1 is LGHNA, CDR2 YNFKEQ, per germline. The V segment lost 0 bases and the J segment 9 bases; nucleotides outside the gene matches: 8. The CDR3 runs 16 residues. This CDR3 reads CASSQEGAGGVGEQFF. CDR3 sequence (DNA): TGTGCCAGCAGCCAAGAAGGAGCGGGAGGGGTAGGTGAGCAGTTCTTC.

The rearrangement joins TRBV6-5 to TRBJ2-7; D possibly corresponds to TRBD2 (6 bases). Germline V gene data show CDR1 as MNHEY and CDR2 as SVGAGI. The CDR3 totals 14 residues. Trimming shortened V by 6 bases and J by 1 base, and 13 bases separated the two germline ends. Written as DNA, the CDR3 is TGTGCCAGCAGCTCGGGACTCGCATCCTACGAGCAGTACTTC. Residues: CASSSGLASYEQYF.